The 17 T cell receptor beta chains presented below share a single source sample, sequenced in a study of blood T cells in healthy people across ages. Together with a sample-barcoded 5' primer, a J-beta primer mix was included in a second PCR lasting about 7 to 11 cycles. Each CDR3 protein is one row after TCRdb ran MiXCR on the 5' RACE reads. The sample lists 1.5 million to 2 million distinct CDR3 sequences, about two fifths occurring once. Input material: blood. The receptors originated from a human donor in good health.

This clonotype was observed once. The J gene is TRBJ2-1, the V gene TRBV20-1; 7 bases fit TRBD2. The germline gives CDR1 DFQATT, CDR2 SNEGSKA (reference sequence). V was clipped by 3 bases and J by 5 bases; unmatched bases: 7. This CDR3 comprises 14 residues. CDR3 protein: CSASWRLADNEQFF. The CDR3 DNA reads TGCAGTGCTAGTTGGAGGCTAGCGGACAATGAGCAGTTCTTC.

The chain joins TRBV20-1 to TRBJ2-7; D not resolved. The CDR3 runs to 11 residues. The germline V gene has CDR1 DFQATT and CDR2 SNEGSKA (reference sequence). V lost 7 bases, J lost 4 bases, and 11 bases lay in between. This chain's CDR3 is CSVKGLYEQYF. The CDR3 region has the DNA TGCAGTGTTAAGGGCTTATACGAGCAGTACTTC.

The chain couples TRBV20-1 to TRBJ1-2; D unresolved. CDR1 is DFQATT, CDR2 SNEGSKA, per germline (reference sequence). The V end was cut by 3 bases, the J end by 4 bases, with 18 bases between. The CDR3 totals 15 residues. CDR3: CSASALGRLLYGYTF. The CDR3 bases are TGCAGTGCTAGTGCCCTGGGCAGGCTGCTCTATGGCTACACCTTC.

Details on this clonotype: This may be a read error: a much more frequent sequence differs by one nucleotide. The genes are TRBV27 and TRBJ2-2, with D tentatively TRBD2 (5 bases). The CDR3 runs to 14 residues. Germline CDR1 and CDR2: MNHEY and SMNVEV (reference sequence). CDR3 coding DNA: TGTGCCGGCAGTTATAGGGAGTACACCGGGGAGCTGTTTTTT. It yields the protein CAGSYREYTGELFF.

A word on this clonotype: It may be a read error: a sequence one base away is much more abundant. This CDR3 reads CSVSGQQEVFF. CDR3 nucleotides: TGCAGCGTTTCCGGACAACAGGAAGTTTTCTTT. V and J are TRBV29-1 and TRBJ1-1; a weak D match, TRBD1 (5 bases). The CDR3 extends over 11 amino acids. The germline V gene encodes CDR1 SQVTM and CDR2 ANQGSEA.

CDR3 protein: CSARDKERDRYQETQYF. The CDR3 region has the DNA TGCAGTGCTAGAGATAAGGAACGGGATCGGTACCAAGAGACCCAGTACTTC. V and J are TRBV20-1 and TRBJ2-5; a possible D gene is TRBD2 (5 bases). The CDR3 sequence is 17 residues long. Trimming removed 0 bases at V and 0 bases at J, with 17 bases between. Germline V lookup: CDR1 DFQATT, CDR2 SNEGSKA (reference sequence).

This clonotype has a handful of counts. Germline and junction disagree at one end, which may indicate a read error. This sequence joins TRBV29-1 and TRBJ2-7; D is uncertain. The DNA end is more similar to TRBJ2-5, so the J call may be wrong. CDR1 is SQVTM, CDR2 ANQGSEA, per germline. CDR3 length equals 14 residues. CDR3 sequence reads: CSVRGRLIQGTQYF. CDR3 in DNA: TGCAGCGTCCGAGGCAGGCTAATCCAAGGGACCCAGTACTTC.

The rearrangement uses TRBV25-1 and TRBJ2-5; the match to TRBD2 covers 8 bases. CDR1 MGHDK and CDR2 SYGVNS come from the germline V gene. The CDR3 is made up of 15 amino acids. The V gene end was trimmed by 1 base and the J gene end by 5 bases; junction bases not matched to a gene: 6. The CDR3 here is CASSELLAERETQYF. CDR3 nucleotide sequence: TGTGCCAGCAGTGAATTACTAGCGGAGAGGGAGACCCAGTACTTC.

This clonotype was observed a handful of times. The chain joins TRBV7-2 to TRBJ2-7; no reliable D call. The CDR3 length is 13 residues. The ends were cut back, 2 bases at V and 2 bases at J, with 7 bases in the middle. Per germline, CDR1 SGHTA and CDR2 FQGNSA. The CDR3 bases are TGTGCCAGCAGCTTAAATGGGGCCTACGAGCAGTACTTC. Translated: CASSLNGAYEQYF.

This chain links TRBV7-2 with TRBJ2-5; perhaps TRBD2 as D (5 bases). Per the germline V gene, CDR1 is SGHTA and CDR2 is FQGNSA. The V end lost 3 bases, the J end lost 6 bases, and 17 bases lay between the germline ends. CDR3 length: 15 residues. CDR3 coding DNA: TGTGCCAGCAGCTTGAGTGAAGCATCGGGGAAGACCCAGTACTTC. The encoded protein is CASSLSEASGKTQYF.

The J gene is TRBJ2-3, the V gene TRBV7-2; TRBD2 agrees at 7 bases. From germline, CDR1 is SGHTA and CDR2 FQGNSA. The CDR3 is 15 residues long. Trimming cost V 4 bases and J 7 bases; bases outside gene matches: 11. The CDR3, as DNA: TGTGCCAGCAGCTCTCCCGCGGGGGTAGGAAATACGCAGTATTTT. Its translation: CASSSPAGVGNTQYF.

Points on this clonotype: This may be a read error: a much more frequent sequence differs by one nucleotide. V is TRBV6-6 and J is TRBJ2-7; TRBD2 might be the D (6 bases). Germline CDR1 reads MNHNY; CDR2 reads SVGAGI (reference sequence). The length of the CDR3 is 16 residues. The CDR3 region has the DNA TGTACCAGCAGTTACTACGGGAGTATAGGGTCCTACGAGCAGTACTTC. Translated, it gives CTSSYYGSIGSYEQYF.

This clonotype was observed a few times. J is TRBJ2-5 and V is TRBV11-1; TRBD1 agrees at 8 bases. Germline V CDR1 and CDR2: SGHAT, FQDESV (reference sequence). The trim removed 3 bases at V and 7 bases at J, leaving 7 bases unmatched. This CDR3 is built from 14 residues. The CDR3 DNA reads TGTGCCAGCAGCTTGGGACAGGCGGTCCCGACCCAGTACTTC. Protein product: CASSLGQAVPTQYF.

The chain joins TRBV5-1 to TRBJ2-3; 10 nucleotides agree with TRBD2. The CDR3 loop spans 17 amino acids. From germline, CDR1 is SGHRS and CDR2 YFSETQ. The ends lost 1 base at V and 3 bases at J; junction bases unmatched: 8. Here the CDR3 reads CASSLSLAGDATDTQYF. CDR3 sequence (DNA): TGCGCCAGCAGCTTGTCTCTAGCGGGAGATGCGACAGATACGCAGTATTTT.

This chain joins TRBV7-6 and TRBJ2-7; D is ambiguous. V lost 5 bases and J 3 bases, leaving 17 bases between the germline ends. Germline V gene lookup returns CDR1 SGHVS and CDR2 FNYEAQ. This CDR3 region has 15 residues. The CDR3 DNA is TGTGCCAGCAGCCACGGACCACCTTTCTTCTACGAGCAGTACTTC. Amino acids: CASSHGPPFFYEQYF. Looking up the rest from reference TRBV7-6 and TRBJ2-7 gives the full variable domain: GAGVSQSPRYKVTKRGQDVALRCDPISGHVSLYWYRQALGQGPEFLTYFNYEAQQDKSGLPNDRFSAERPEGSISTLTIQRTEQRDSAMYRCASSHGPPFFYEQYFGPGTRLTVT.

The sample holds a few counts of this clonotype. The gene calls are TRBV11-1 and TRBJ2-1; D is possibly TRBD2 (5 bases). Germline-derived CDR1 and CDR2 are SGHAT and FQDESV (reference sequence). This CDR3 spans 14 amino acids. Trimming took off 5 bases at V and 2 bases at J, with 10 bases between the two ends. CDR3 in amino acids: CASSLGLPYNEQFF. The CDR3 nucleotides read TGTGCCAGCAGCCTCGGACTCCCCTACAATGAGCAGTTCTTC.

With regard to this clonotype: Here the CDR3 omits its conserved ending phenylalanine or tryptophan, so a read error is the likely source. Because the CDR3's place on the DNA is in doubt, the DNA is left out and the CDR3 is given as listed by TCRdb. The chain is built from TRBV5-1 and TRBJ2-5; TRBD1, the D gene given by the table, was not confirmed from the DNA. The CDR3 is 15 residues long, counting both termini. Germline V gives CDR1 SGHRS, CDR2 YFSETQ. Here the CDR3 reads CASSSLPDGATTFGS.